The 9 T cell receptor beta chains listed next were all sequenced from one sample in a study of tissue T cells after allogeneic stem cell transplantation. Profiling relied on immunoSEQ multiplex PCR, and the TCRdb table lists in-frame clones only, not all of them. The data contain about 3,000 clones, almost 50% of them singletons. As to time point: mouse harvest day 14 after allogeneic transplant. The graft held 10^6 splenic CD5+ T cells and 10^7 T-cell-depleted bone marrow cells. The sample consisted of lymph node tissue. The source is a female BALB/c mouse given C57BL/6 T cells with graft-versus-host disease after an allogeneic hematopoietic cell transplant.

Comments on this clone: Gene labels here are mouse ones. The CDR3 spells CASSLDDRGYEQYF. CDR3 bases read: TGTGCAAGCAGCTTAGATGACAGGGGCTATGAACAGTAC. This chain joins TRBV16 and TRBJ2-7; 8 bases are a match to TRBD1. Coverage ceases 1 residue before the CDR3 finishes, and the germline J gene fills in the end. The CDR3 spans 14 residues. From germline, CDR1 is SGHSA and CDR2 FRNQAP. Trimming at V came to 0 bases and at J to 3 bases, leaving 1 base not matched to a gene.

Remarks on this clone: Mouse names are used for the genes. Read sequence stops 1 residue before the CDR3 end, and the germline J gene provides the missing end. This chain links TRBV3 with TRBJ2-5; unclear D gene. Deletions cut 3 bases from V and 0 bases from J, with 1 base between. Germline assignment: CDR1 SNHLY and CDR2 FYNGKV (reference sequence). This CDR3 comprises 12 residues. The chain's CDR3 is CASSFNQDTQYF. The CDR3 bases that were read are TGTGCCAGCAGCTTTAACCAAGACACCCAGTAC.

As regards this clone: Gene names and germline match the mouse. The CDR3 extends 1 residue past the end of the read, so its final part is completed from the germline J gene. V gene TRBV1 combines with J gene TRBJ1-4; D is unresolved. The V gene's germline CDR1 is NSQYPW and CDR2 LRSPGD (reference sequence). CDR3 length: 14 residues. Trimming removed 0 bases at V and 5 bases at J, with 7 bases between. The sequenced part of the CDR3 DNA is TGCACCTGCAGTGCAGATGTCCAGAACGAAAGATTATTT. Translated: CTCSADVQNERLF. The CDR3 in its entirety is CTCSADVQNERLFF.

Remarks on this clone: The genes and germline here are from mouse. The read gets to within 1 residue of the CDR3 end, and the germline J gene fills in the rest. The V and J genes are TRBV3 and TRBJ2-7, with TRBD1 identical over 9 bases. V trimming: 0 bases; J trimming: 3 bases; junction bases outside the gene matches: 0. The CDR3 sequence is 14 residues long. Germline-derived CDR1 and CDR2 are SNHLY and FYNGKV (reference sequence). This chain's CDR3 is CASSLATGGYEQYF. The CDR3 bases that were read are TGTGCCAGCAGCTTAGCGACAGGGGGCTATGAACAGTAC.

This clone was observed a few times. Gene names are the mouse ones. The covered CDR3 bases are TGCACCTGCAGTGCAGGCAGGGGGAACAACCAGGCTCCGCTT. Translation gives CTCSAGRGNNQAPL. The full CDR3 protein reads CTCSAGRGNNQAPLF. The chain recombines TRBV1 with TRBJ1-5, with 7 bases aligning to TRBD1. From the germline J gene comes the end of the CDR3, since the read stops 1 residue before it. This CDR3 has 15 amino acids. CDR1 is NSQYPW and CDR2 is LRSPGD in the germline V gene (reference sequence). Germline trimming cut 1 base from V and 1 base from J; bases unmatched to any gene: 1. Filled out from reference TRBV1 and TRBJ1-5, the complete variable domain reads VTLLEQNPRWRLVPRGQAVNLRCILKNSQYPWMSWYQQDLQKQLQWLFTLRSPGDKEVKSLPGADYLATRVTDTELRLQVANMSQGRTLYCTCSAGRGNNQAPLFGEGTRLSVL.

This clone was found a few times. Genes here carry mouse names. The CDR3 extends 1 residue past the end of the read, so its final part is completed from the germline J gene. This chain links TRBV13-2 with TRBJ2-7, with a tentative D call TRBD1 (6 bases). CDR1 is NNHNN, CDR2 SYGAGS, per germline (reference sequence). This CDR3 spans 13 amino acids. Trimming left V 1 base short and J 1 base short, with 6 bases between. CDR3 loop: CASGDRGSYEQYF. CDR3 bases read: TGTGCCAGCGGTGATAGGGGGTCCTATGAACAGTAC.

Worth noting for this clone: The gene symbols are mouse symbols. The read ends 1 residue early relative to the CDR3; the germline J gene fills the gap. The V call is TRBV26, the J call TRBJ1-1; no reliable D call. Trimming cost V 4 bases and J 0 bases, with 9 bases left between them. The CDR3 is 14 residues long. The germline gives CDR1 KGHPV, CDR2 FQNQEV (reference sequence). The sequenced CDR3 bases are TGTGCCAGCAGTCCACATAAAGCAAACACAGAAGTCTTC. This encodes CASSPHKANTEVF. In full, the CDR3 reads CASSPHKANTEVFF.

With regard to this clone: Mouse gene names and germline throughout. Partial CDR3 DNA: TGTGCCAGCAGGGAAACAGGGCTAGACACCCAGTAC. Translating gives CASRETGLDTQY. The CDR3 in full is CASRETGLDTQYF. The chain links TRBV13-1 to TRBJ2-5, with a possible D match to TRBD1 (6 bases). The CDR3 end lies 1 residue beyond the end of the read and is filled in from the germline J gene. V lost 5 bases and J lost 5, with 12 bases in between. Germline V gene data show CDR1 as NSHNY and CDR2 as SYGAGN. The CDR3 has 13 amino acids.

This clone was counted a few times. The genes are named according to mouse. The CDR3 goes on 1 residue after the read ends, and that part is filled in from the germline J gene. The rearrangement uses TRBV23 and TRBJ2-5; the D call in the table, TRBD2, was not verified against the DNA. The CDR3 runs 15 residues. Germline CDR1 reads KGHTA; CDR2 reads FQNQQP. This CDR3 is CSSRRLGGQGDTQYF. CDR3 bases read: TGCTCCAGCAGAAGACTGGGGGGGCAGGGGGACACCCAGTAC.